What follows are 29 T cell receptor beta chains derived from one specimen sequenced in a study of T cell clonality in common variable immunodeficiency. Regarding the study as a whole: Reportedly, TCR beta sequences from common variable immunodeficiency showed fewer deletions and N-nucleotide insertions.

The antigens for these receptors are not known. Sequencing used immunoSEQ multiplex PCR; TCRdb keeps in-frame clones, though not all of them. Recorded here are about 34,000 clones, with no singletons, and the ten leading clones hold about 29%. Sequenced input: peripheral blood mononuclear cells. These receptors were collected from a human donor with common variable immunodeficiency.

Ten or more counts support this clone. The DNA ends 3 residues before the CDR3 does, and the rest of the CDR3 is filled in from the germline J gene. The V gene is TRBV9, the J gene TRBJ2-7; possible D gene TRBD2, 6 bases. The CDR3 is 14 residues long. CDR1 and CDR2 (germline): SGDLS, YYNGEE. Trimming shortened V by 2 bases and J by 2 bases, and 11 bases separated the two germline ends. The DNA read from the CDR3 is TGTGCCAGCAGCGTTGGGGACTTAACCTACGAG. Translated, it gives CASSVGDLTYE. The full CDR3 protein reads CASSVGDLTYEQYF.

This clone was seen a handful of times. The read gets to within 3 residues of the CDR3 end, and the germline J gene fills in the rest. This chain uses TRBV7-9 with TRBJ2-3; D unclear. V was clipped by 8 bases and J by 4 bases, with 10 bases between them. Germline CDR1 reads SEHNR; CDR2 reads FQNEAQ (reference sequence). This CDR3 spans 12 amino acids. CDR3 residues: CASSPVADTQYF. CDR3 DNA (partial): TGTGCCAGCTCTCCCGTAGCAGATACG.

This clone has only a few counts. The read ends 3 residues before the CDR3 terminus; that terminus is restored from the germline J gene. The chain links TRBV7-3 to TRBJ2-7; 9 bases match TRBD2. Germline V gives CDR1 SGHTA, CDR2 FQGTGA. With V trimmed by 4 bases and J by 3 bases, 7 bases remained unmatched. There are 15 residues in the CDR3. The CDR3 sequence: CASSSTSGPDYEQYF. The sequenced CDR3 bases are TGTGCCAGCAGCTCGACTAGCGGACCAGACTACGAG.

With regard to this clone: Read coverage stops 3 residues before the CDR3 terminus; the germline J gene supplies the remainder. The genes are TRBV7-9 and TRBJ2-7, with D possibly called TRBD1 or TRBD2 (6 bases each). V lost 5 bases and J 0 bases, leaving 11 bases between the germline ends. The CDR3 is 14 residues long. Germline-derived CDR1 and CDR2 are SEHNR and FQNEAQ (reference sequence). This CDR3 reads CASSGGGGSYEQYF. The DNA read from the CDR3 is TGTGCCAGCAGCGGCGGAGGGGGCTCCTACGAG.

In its sample, this clone was seen many times. Read sequence stops 3 residues before the CDR3 end, and the germline J gene provides the missing end. The V and J genes are TRBV5-1 and TRBJ1-3; 7 bases align to TRBD1. Germline V CDR1 and CDR2: SGHRS, YFSETQ. The CDR3 is 13 amino acids. J lost 4 bases, V lost 7 bases, and 5 bases had no gene match. CDR3 amino acids: CASQPDRGNTIYF. The sequenced CDR3 bases are TGCGCCAGCCAACCGGACAGGGGAAACACC.

The table lists this clone with a few counts. The read falls 3 residues short of the CDR3 end, and the missing part is taken from the germline J gene. The J gene is TRBJ1-1, the V gene TRBV19, with 9 bases matching TRBD1. This CDR3 has 15 amino acids. The trim removed 5 bases at V and 6 bases at J, leaving 10 bases unmatched. CDR1 and CDR2 (germline): LNHDA, SQIVND (reference sequence). The CDR3 DNA, read in part, is TGTGCCAGTAGTCTACAGACAGGGGGACAGTCTGAA. It codes for CASSLQTGGQSE. The whole CDR3 protein is CASSLQTGGQSEAFF.

As regards this clone: The CDR3 end lies 3 residues beyond the end of the read and is filled in from the germline J gene. This chain connects TRBV19 to TRBJ1-3; unclear D gene. Trimming pared 6 bases from V and 0 bases from J, leaving 18 bases between. The germline V gene has CDR1 LNHDA and CDR2 SQIVND (reference sequence). The CDR3 covers 17 residues. The covered CDR3 bases are TGTGCCAGTAGCCTCTTAGCACACGGTTACTCTGGAAACACC. Translated, it gives CASSLLAHGYSGNT. The whole CDR3 reads CASSLLAHGYSGNTIYF.

This clone came up a few times. Read data end 3 residues before the CDR3 end; the end is taken from the germline J gene. The chain joins TRBV20-1 to TRBJ2-7; 8 nucleotides align to TRBD2. Germline V gene sequence: CDR1 DFQATT, CDR2 SNEGSKA (reference sequence). Trimming took 1 base from V and 3 from J; bases not matched to a gene: 5. The CDR3 loop spans 14 amino acids. The CDR3 protein is CSARVAGLDYEQYF. CDR3 DNA (partial): TGCAGTGCTAGAGTCGCGGGACTAGACTACGAG.

Many counts were recorded for this clone. The CDR3 end is not reached by the read, which stops 3 residues before it; the germline J gene fills it in. The genes are TRBV10-3 and TRBJ1-1; 9 bases are a match to TRBD1. The CDR3 length is 14 residues. The junction had 7 bases not matched to a gene; V was cut back by 7 bases and J by 4 bases. Germline lookup yields CDR1 ENHRY and CDR2 SYGVKD. The CDR3 DNA, read in part, is TGTGCCATCAAGGACGAGACAGGGGGCACTGAA. Its translation is CAIKDETGGTE. The whole CDR3 reads CAIKDETGGTEAFF.

In the case of this clone: The read falls 3 residues short of the CDR3 end, and the missing part is taken from the germline J gene. The chain joins TRBV7-2 to TRBJ1-5; D is perhaps TRBD1 (5 bases). The CDR3 spans 13 residues. The V gene's germline CDR1 is SGHTA and CDR2 FQGNSA. With 1 base removed from V and 7 bases from J, the gap between germline ends came to 8 bases. The CDR3 sequence: CASSLGEGQPQHF. The CDR3 bases that were read are TGTGCCAGCAGCTTAGGGGAGGGGCAGCCC.

This clone has only a few counts. The read terminates 3 residues before the CDR3 end, so the remaining end is supplied by the germline J gene. This chain links TRBV6-2 or TRBV6-3 with TRBJ2-3; 11 bases are shared with TRBD2. The ends lost 4 bases at V and 4 bases at J; junction bases unmatched: 1. There are 14 residues in the CDR3. Germline V CDR1 and CDR2: MNHEY, SVGEGT. The CDR3: CASSLLAGADTQYF. CDR3 DNA (partial): TGTGCCAGCAGTTTACTAGCGGGAGCAGATACG.

Of note for this clone: Coverage ceases 3 residues before the CDR3 finishes, and the germline J gene fills in the end. This rearrangement joins TRBV19 to TRBJ1-2; D might be TRBD1 (5 bases). This CDR3 is 13 amino acids long. Deletions cut 3 bases from V and 5 bases from J, with 10 bases between. CDR1 and CDR2 (germline): LNHDA, SQIVND (reference sequence). CDR3 in amino acids: CASSMGLPYGYTF. CDR3 bases read: TGTGCCAGTAGTATGGGACTGCCGTATGGC.

The table lists this clone with many counts. The CDR3 extends 3 residues past the end of the read, so its final part is completed from the germline J gene. The V gene is TRBV6-2 or TRBV6-3, the J gene TRBJ2-3; D is possibly TRBD1 (5 bases). This CDR3 spans 16 amino acids. V lost 5 bases and J 2 bases, leaving 17 bases between the germline ends. Germline values: CDR1 MNHEY, CDR2 SVGEGT. The CDR3 loop reads CASSNGIRQNTDTQYF. The sequenced part of the CDR3 DNA is TGTGCCAGCAGTAACGGAATACGACAGAACACAGATACG.

This clone was seen a handful of times. The sequenced fragment ends 3 residues before the CDR3 boundary, so the rest is inferred from the germline J gene. This chain connects TRBV7-8 to TRBJ2-3; D not certain. The germline CDR1 and CDR2 sequences are SGHVS and FQNEAQ. The CDR3 runs 15 residues. V was pared by 3 bases and J by 3 bases, with 13 bases between. The CDR3 spells CASSFGYKGTDTQYF. CDR3 DNA, as far as it was read: TGTGCCAGCAGCTTTGGATACAAGGGTACAGATACG. The variable domain in full, completed from reference TRBV7-8 and TRBJ2-3, reads GAGVSQSPRYKVAKRGQDVALRCDPISGHVSLFWYQQALGQGPEFLTYFQNEAQLDKSGLPSDRFFAERPEGSVSTLKIQRTQQEDSAVYLCASSFGYKGTDTQYFGPGTRLTVL.

A few counts support this clone. The read ends 3 residues before the CDR3 terminus; that terminus is restored from the germline J gene. The genes are TRBV29-1 and TRBJ2-1; TRBD1 agrees at 7 bases. Germline-derived CDR1 and CDR2 are SQVTM and ANQGSEA. The CDR3 spans 15 residues. With 4 bases clipped from V and 3 bases from J, the junction kept 9 bases outside the gene matches. CDR3 region: CSVATGAGGYNEQFF. The CDR3 DNA, read in part, is TGCAGCGTTGCCACCGGGGCAGGGGGCTACAATGAG.

This clone has a handful of counts. Read data end 3 residues before the CDR3 end; the end is taken from the germline J gene. The V and J genes are TRBV7-9 and TRBJ2-7; D call uncertain. This CDR3 region has 12 residues. CDR1 is SEHNR, CDR2 FQNEAQ, per germline (reference sequence). The V end lost 2 bases, the J end lost 4 bases, and 6 bases lay between the germline ends. The DNA read from the CDR3 is TGTGCCAGCAGCTTACAGAGTTACGAG. Translated, it gives CASSLQSYE. Given in full, the CDR3 is CASSLQSYEQYF.

Concerning this clone itself: The CDR3 end is not reached by the read, which stops 3 residues before it; the germline J gene fills it in. The V call is TRBV5-6, the J call TRBJ1-5; no clear D. This CDR3 spans 12 amino acids. The germline CDR1 and CDR2 sequences are SGHDT and YYEEEE. Here the CDR3 reads CASSLIGRPQHF. The sequenced part of the CDR3 DNA is TGTGCCAGCAGCTTGATCGGTCGCCCC.

This clone has only a few counts. The read terminates 3 residues ahead of where the CDR3 ends, so the germline J gene completes it. The V call is TRBV5-1, the J call TRBJ2-7, with 8 bases that match TRBD2. V dropped 0 bases and J dropped 5; count of bases not matched to a gene: 7. This CDR3 comprises 15 residues. CDR1 is SGHRS and CDR2 is YFSETQ in the germline V gene. The DNA read from the CDR3 is TGCGCCAGCAGCTTGGCTGTTAGCGGGAACCACGAG. Encoded protein: CASSLAVSGNHE. The full CDR3 sequence reads CASSLAVSGNHEQYF.

Concerning this clone: The DNA ends 3 residues before the CDR3 does, and the rest of the CDR3 is filled in from the germline J gene. The genes are TRBV7-2 and TRBJ2-7, with D perhaps matching TRBD2 (6 bases). Trimming removed 9 bases from V and 0 bases from J, with 9 bases in between. CDR1 is SGHTA and CDR2 is FQGNSA in the germline V gene. This CDR3 is built from 12 residues. The DNA read from the CDR3 is TGTGCCAGTGAGGAGGGCTCCTACGAG. Residues: CASEEGSYE. The entire CDR3 is CASEEGSYEQYF. Full variable domain (missing parts from reference TRBV7-2 and TRBJ2-7): GAGVSQSPSNKVTEKGKDVELRCDPISGHTALYWYRQSLGQGLEFLIYFQGNSAPDKSGLPSDRFSAERTGGSVSTLTIQRTQQEDSAVYLCASEEGSYEQYFGPGTRLTVT.

Turning to this clone: The CDR3 extends 3 residues past the end of the read, so its final part is completed from the germline J gene. V is TRBV5-1 and J is TRBJ2-5, with 10 bases fitting TRBD1. The CDR3 totals 14 residues. Trimming cost V 4 bases and J 5 bases; bases outside gene matches: 5. Germline CDR1 SGHRS, CDR2 YFSETQ. Incomplete CDR3 DNA: TGCGCCAGCAGCATGGGACAGGGGTTCGAGACC. Its translation is CASSMGQGFET. The CDR3 in its entirety is CASSMGQGFETQYF.

With regard to this clone: The CDR3 extends 3 residues past the end of the read, so its final part is completed from the germline J gene. This chain links TRBV6-2 or TRBV6-3 with TRBJ2-2, with 9 bases identical to TRBD2. This CDR3 comprises 14 residues. Germline trimming cut 6 bases from V and 6 bases from J; bases unmatched to any gene: 5. The germline CDR1 and CDR2 sequences are MNHEY and SVGEGT. CDR3 in amino acids: CASRFSGRSGELFF. The part of the CDR3 DNA that was read is TGTGCCAGCAGATTTAGCGGGAGATCCGGGGAG.

In its sample, this clone was seen a few times. The observed sequence ends 3 residues before the CDR3 terminus, with the missing tail filled in from the germline J gene. This chain connects TRBV6-4 to TRBJ2-1, with D possibly matching TRBD2 (6 bases). The CDR3 runs 19 residues. The ends were cut back, 0 bases at V and 4 bases at J, with 22 bases in the middle. From germline, CDR1 is MRHNA and CDR2 SNTAGT. The sequenced part of the CDR3 DNA is TGTGCCAGCAGTGACTCGACTAGAGGGAGGATAGGGCCTTACAATGAG. It yields the protein CASSDSTRGRIGPYNE. The whole CDR3 reads CASSDSTRGRIGPYNEQFF.

This clone was counted a few times. The CDR3 reads CASSIGGTGNQPQHF. The covered CDR3 bases are TGTGCCAGTAGTATAGGTGGGACAGGCAATCAGCCC. The chain employs TRBV19 and TRBJ1-5, with TRBD1 identical over 7 bases. The read ends 3 residues shy of where the CDR3 ends; the end is completed using the germline J gene. This CDR3 comprises 15 residues. Looked up from germline, CDR1 is LNHDA and CDR2 is SQIVND (reference sequence). Germline trimming cut 1 base from V and 2 bases from J; bases unmatched to any gene: 2.

In this sample, this clone turned up a few times. The CDR3 is cut off 3 residues early in the read; its end comes from the germline J gene. This chain uses TRBV18 with TRBJ2-1, with TRBD2 as a possible D gene (5 bases). V dropped 4 bases and J dropped 0 bases, with 13 bases sitting between them. This CDR3 comprises 16 residues. CDR1 and CDR2 from the germline V gene are KGHSH and LQKENI. The CDR3 protein is CASSLPSPSSYNEQFF. The covered CDR3 bases are TGTGCCAGCTCACTCCCTAGCCCGAGCTCCTACAATGAG. Drawing the rest from reference TRBV18 and TRBJ2-1, the complete variable domain is NAGVMQNPRHLVRRRGQEARLRCSPMKGHSHVYWYRQLPEEGLKFMVYLQKENIIDESGMPKERFSAEFPKEGPSILRIQQVVRGDSAAYFCASSLPSPSSYNEQFFGPGTRLTVL.

There are many counts of this clone. Sequencing ends 3 residues short of the CDR3 end; the germline J gene provides the rest. The rearrangement joins TRBV5-6 to TRBJ2-7; TRBD2 agrees at 8 bases. The V gene's germline CDR1 is SGHDT and CDR2 YYEEEE. Trimming took 3 bases from V and 4 from J; bases not matched to a gene: 6. This CDR3 spans 14 amino acids. The CDR3 loop reads CASSSRTSRYEQYF. The CDR3 bases that were read are TGTGCCAGCAGCTCCCGGACTAGCAGATACGAG.

Concerning this clone: The sequence runs out 3 residues before the end of the CDR3; the remainder is reconstructed from the germline J gene. The chain links TRBV7-3 to TRBJ2-1; TRBD2 is a possible D gene (6 bases). Trimming took off 5 bases at V and 9 bases at J, with 17 bases between the two ends. The CDR3 loop spans 14 amino acids. Germline-derived CDR1 and CDR2 are SGHTA and FQGTGA. CDR3 DNA (partial): TGTGCCAGCAGCCCCAGGGACTTAACTAGTGAG. It encodes CASSPRDLTSE. Given in full, the CDR3 is CASSPRDLTSEQFF.

This clone showed up just a few times. Coverage ceases 3 residues before the CDR3 finishes, and the germline J gene fills in the end. The gene calls are TRBV20-1 and TRBJ2-7, with a tentative D call TRBD1 (5 bases). Germline V gene lookup returns CDR1 DFQATT and CDR2 SNEGSKA (reference sequence). The CDR3 totals 11 residues. V dropped 1 base and J dropped 5 bases, with 6 bases sitting between them. The CDR3 loop reads CSARGGHEQYF. The CDR3 bases that were read are TGCAGTGCTAGAGGGGGCCACGAG.

This clone was counted between two and nine times. The CDR3 end is not reached by the read, which stops 3 residues before it; the germline J gene fills it in. V usage is TRBV18 and J usage is TRBJ1-4; D is possibly TRBD1 (5 bases). V lost 2 bases and J lost 2, with 9 bases in between. The germline V gene encodes CDR1 KGHSH and CDR2 LQKENI. This CDR3 spans 15 amino acids. The CDR3 DNA, read in part, is TGTGCCAGCTCACCAGGGGCGCAGACTAATGAAAAA. Its protein product is CASSPGAQTNEK. The whole CDR3 region reads CASSPGAQTNEKLFF.

The sample holds a few counts of this clone. Read data end 3 residues before the CDR3 end; the end is taken from the germline J gene. The V call is TRBV6-2 or TRBV6-3, the J call TRBJ2-7, with D tentatively TRBD1 or TRBD2 (5 bases each). The CDR3 length is 14 residues. Germline-derived CDR1 and CDR2 are MNHEY and SVGEGT. V was clipped by 7 bases and J by 0 bases, with 13 bases between them. The CDR3 bases that were read are TGTGCCAGCAAGAGGAGAGGGGACTCCTACGAG. Translation gives CASKRRGDSYE. The complete CDR3 sequence is CASKRRGDSYEQYF.